What follows are 30 T cell receptor beta chains derived from one specimen sequenced in a study of shared clonotypes between healthy human individuals (dated by TCRdb to 2018 to 2021). CD8 naive samples consisted of CD45RO-negative cells that were positively selected for CCR7, yielding a CD45RA+CCR7+ population without TemRA cells. The library was prepared using the immunoSEQ multiplex PCR assay. This immuneACCESS table, as held by TCRdb, lists in-frame sequences with V and J called but not all clones. Of the missing ones, under half trace to an unresolved V gene in checked studies; the others have no known cause. Counted in this sample were about 2.1 million clones; around 93% of them appeared once. Approximately 1.7% of the sample is in the top ten clones. Material for sequencing was naive CD8+ T cells from PBMCs. The cell subset or site label for this specimen denotes: CD45RA+CCR7+. The receptors stem from a man between 18 and 35 years old in good health. Some clones in this sample may be carry-over from other donors' samples.

The CDR3 bases are TGTGCCAGCAGCTTCCGGACTAGCGGGAGGGGAACCGGGGAGCTGTTTTTT. Encoded protein: CASSFRTSGRGTGELFF. This sequence joins TRBV7-2 and TRBJ2-2, with TRBD2 identical over 15 bases. The CDR3 covers 17 residues. Germline V gives CDR1 SGHTA, CDR2 FQGNSA. The V segment lost 3 bases and the J segment 5 bases; nucleotides outside the gene matches: 4.

The chain employs TRBV4-3 and TRBJ2-2, with D maybe TRBD2 (6 bases). V gave up 0 bases and J gave up 1 base, with 9 bases separating them. This CDR3 comprises 16 residues. Germline-derived CDR1 and CDR2 are LGHNA and YSLEER. The CDR3 DNA reads TGCGCCAGCAGCCAAGAGGAGGGTTGGAACACCGGGGAGCTGTTTTTT. This translates into CASSQEEGWNTGELFF.

This clone was seen a handful of times. This specimen includes other DNA sequences encoding the same CDR3. The rearrangement links TRBV28 to TRBJ1-1; D is uncertain. CDR1 is MDHEN and CDR2 is SYDVKM in the germline V gene. This CDR3 comprises 13 residues. Trimming cost V 2 bases and J 1 base, with 5 bases left between them. Written as DNA, the CDR3 is TGTGCCAGCAGTTTAACTCAGAACACTGAAGCTTTCTTT. The encoded protein is CASSLTQNTEAFF. The full variable domain, its missing parts supplied by reference TRBV28 and TRBJ1-1, is DVKVTQSSRYLVKRTGEKVFLECVQDMDHENMFWYRQDPGLGLRLIYFSYDVKMKEKGDIPEGYSVSREKKERFSLILESASTNQTSMYLCASSLTQNTEAFFGQGTRLTVV.

The J gene is TRBJ1-2, the V gene TRBV19; D uncertain. CDR1 and CDR2 (germline): LNHDA, SQIVND (reference sequence). V lost 6 bases to trimming and J lost 5 bases, with 16 bases between them. The CDR3 length is 14 residues. The CDR3 is CASRTWGMEYGYTF. CDR3 DNA: TGTGCCAGTAGGACTTGGGGAATGGAATATGGCTACACCTTC.

This clone has just a few counts. The V call is TRBV6-5, the J call TRBJ2-1; possibly TRBD1 for D (6 bases). Germline CDR1 MNHEY, CDR2 SVGAGI. V lost 7 bases and J 8 bases, leaving 12 bases between the germline ends. This CDR3 has 12 amino acids. This chain's CDR3 is CASNDRSHEQFF. In nucleotides, the CDR3 is TGTGCCAGCAACGACAGGTCCCATGAGCAGTTCTTC.

This clone was recorded a few times. The rearrangement links TRBV19 to TRBJ2-2; a possible D gene is TRBD1 (5 bases). The ends were cut back, 3 bases at V and 5 bases at J, with 16 bases in the middle. The CDR3 consists of 16 residues. The V gene's germline CDR1 is LNHDA and CDR2 SQIVND (reference sequence). The CDR3 protein is CASSISDSIWTGELFF. DNA for the CDR3: TGTGCCAGTAGTATTTCCGACAGCATTTGGACCGGGGAGCTGTTTTTT.

The chain links TRBV9 to TRBJ2-6; no reliable D call. Deletions cut 2 bases from V and 0 bases from J, with 6 bases between. CDR1 and CDR2 (germline): SGDLS, YYNGEE. This CDR3 contains 15 residues. The CDR3 coding sequence is TGTGCCAGCAGCGTTTTGGTCTCTGGGGCCAACGTCCTGACTTTC. The encoded protein is CASSVLVSGANVLTF.

Remarks on this clone: The sample contains more than one DNA sequence encoding this CDR3. The chain recombines TRBV19 with TRBJ2-7; D is perhaps TRBD2 (5 bases). Trimming cost V 9 bases and J 2 bases, with 11 bases left between them. Germline V gene sequence: CDR1 LNHDA, CDR2 SQIVND (reference sequence). This CDR3 spans 12 amino acids. This chain's CDR3 is CASSTGTYEQYF. CDR3 in DNA: TGTGCCAGCTCGACGGGGACCTACGAGCAGTACTTC.

The rearrangement uses TRBV5-6 and TRBJ2-5; 7 bases map to TRBD1. CDR3 length: 16 residues. V lost 0 bases and J lost 4; bases outside the gene matches: 9. The V gene's germline CDR1 is SGHDT and CDR2 YYEEEE. Written as DNA, the CDR3 is TGTGCCAGCAGCTTGGAGAGGGGGCGAATCGGAGAGACCCAGTACTTC. It codes for CASSLERGRIGETQYF.

This chain joins TRBV12-5 and TRBJ2-3; a weak D match, TRBD2 (7 bases). This CDR3 has 17 residues. V was trimmed by 7 bases and J by 1 base, leaving 21 bases between them. CDR1 is LGHNT and CDR2 is FRNRAP in the germline V gene. The CDR3 DNA reads TGTGCTAGTGCGCCCATAATGGGGGGGCGCGGCACAGATACGCAGTATTTT. Translated: CASAPIMGGRGTDTQYF. Drawing the rest from reference TRBV12-5 and TRBJ2-3, the complete variable domain is DARVTQTPRHKVTEMGQEVTMRCQPILGHNTVFWYRQTMMQGLELLAYFRNRAPLDDSGMPKDRFSAEMPDATLATLKIQPSEPRDSAVYFCASAPIMGGRGTDTQYFGPGTRLTVL.

This chain uses TRBV2 with TRBJ2-1; a possible D gene is TRBD2 (6 bases). Germline loops: CDR1 SNHLY, CDR2 FYNNEI. CDR3 length: 15 amino acids. Trimming cost V 6 bases and J 8 bases, with 20 bases left between them. The CDR3 reads CASRVYDGSVYEQFF. In DNA form, the CDR3 reads TGTGCCAGCAGAGTCTACGACGGGAGTGTCTATGAGCAGTTCTTC.

This chain links TRBV12-5 with TRBJ2-1; possibly TRBD1 for D (6 bases). The germline CDR1 and CDR2 sequences are LGHNT and FRNRAP. The CDR3 runs 14 residues. V lost 1 base to trimming and J lost 6 bases, with 10 bases between them. The CDR3, as DNA: TGTGCTAGTGGTTTGGACAGGGTAGGCAATGAGCAGTTCTTC. It translates to CASGLDRVGNEQFF.

The chain combines TRBV19 with TRBJ2-7; 8 nucleotides align to TRBD2. V lost 6 bases and J lost 4; bases outside the gene matches: 8. Germline CDR1 LNHDA, CDR2 SQIVND (reference sequence). CDR3 length: 14 residues. The CDR3 here is CASSPSGSGYEQYF. CDR3 DNA sequence: TGTGCCAGTAGCCCCAGCGGGAGTGGATACGAGCAGTACTTC.

V usage is TRBV7-9 and J usage is TRBJ2-7, with 7 positions matching TRBD1. The CDR3 has 16 residues. From germline, CDR1 is SEHNR and CDR2 FQNEAQ (reference sequence). The V gene end was trimmed by 3 bases and the J gene end by 2 bases; junction bases not matched to a gene: 10. The CDR3 protein is CASSLESGQVTYEQYF. The CDR3 region has the DNA TGTGCCAGCAGCTTGGAGAGTGGACAGGTTACCTACGAGCAGTACTTC.

This clone was detected once. This sequence joins TRBV27 and TRBJ1-4; unclear D gene. Per germline, CDR1 MNHEY and CDR2 SMNVEV (reference sequence). The CDR3 totals 13 residues. Trimming pared 2 bases from V and 8 bases from J, leaving 9 bases between. In nucleotides, the CDR3 is TGTGCCAGCAGTTTAAGGCAGCCCGAAAAACTGTTTTTT. Encoded protein: CASSLRQPEKLFF.

The CDR3 DNA reads TGTGCCAGCAGGCCCCGAGGGCCTGACACTGAAGCTTTCTTT. This translates into CASRPRGPDTEAFF. V is TRBV13 and J is TRBJ1-1, with no clear D. The germline V gene has CDR1 PRHDT and CDR2 FYEKMQ (reference sequence). CDR3 length: 14 residues. Trimming stripped 6 bases from V and 3 bases from J, with 14 bases between. The whole variable domain, remainder taken from reference TRBV13 and TRBJ1-1, is AAGVIQSPRHLIKEKRETATLKCYPIPRHDTVYWYQQGPGQDPQFLISFYEKMQSDKGSIPDRFSAQQFSDYHSELNMSSLELGDSALYFCASRPRGPDTEAFFGQGTRLTVV.

The chain recombines TRBV4-2 with TRBJ2-7, with 7 bases fitting TRBD1. Germline loops: CDR1 LGHNA, CDR2 YNFKEQ. V was clipped by 0 bases and J by 6 bases; unmatched bases: 2. This CDR3 region has 13 residues. The CDR3 region is CASSQEAGGEQYF. The CDR3, as DNA: TGTGCCAGCAGCCAAGAGGCAGGGGGCGAGCAGTACTTC.

Details on this clone: Other DNA sequences in the sample encode the same CDR3. V is TRBV9 and J is TRBJ1-5; possible D gene TRBD1, 5 bases. Deletions cut 4 bases from V and 1 base from J, with 9 bases between. CDR3 length: 14 amino acids. The germline V gene has CDR1 SGDLS and CDR2 YYNGEE. The CDR3 loop reads CASSSGDSNQPQHF. The CDR3 DNA sequence: TGTGCCAGCAGCTCCGGGGACAGCAATCAGCCCCAGCATTTT.

A word on this clone: Additional DNA sequences in this sample encode the identical CDR3. This chain connects TRBV27 to TRBJ2-3; TRBD2 matches at 11 bases. Looked up from germline, CDR1 is MNHEY and CDR2 is SMNVEV (reference sequence). The CDR3 length is 15 residues. The junction had 2 bases not matched to a gene; V was cut back by 3 bases and J by 3 bases. This CDR3 reads CASSLLAGGTDTQYF. The CDR3 DNA follows: TGTGCCAGCAGTTTGCTAGCGGGAGGAACAGATACGCAGTATTTT.

This clone was found once. CDR3 sequence (DNA): TGCAGCGGTAAAGTCCCGGGACAGAACACCGGGGAGCTGTTTTTT. Protein sequence: CSGKVPGQNTGELFF. The chain links TRBV29-1 to TRBJ2-2; tentative D call: TRBD1 (6 bases). V dropped 7 bases and J dropped 1 base, with 16 bases sitting between them. The germline V gene has CDR1 SQVTM and CDR2 ANQGSEA. The CDR3 is 15 residues long.

The chain couples TRBV9 to TRBJ2-2; 8 bases agree with TRBD1. V trimming: 0 bases; J trimming: 2 bases; junction bases outside the gene matches: 3. Germline loops: CDR1 SGDLS, CDR2 YYNGEE. There are 16 residues in the CDR3. CDR3 coding DNA: TGTGCCAGCAGCGTAGGACAGGGGTTAAACACCGGGGAGCTGTTTTTT. The encoded protein is CASSVGQGLNTGELFF.

The chain joins TRBV27 to TRBJ2-3; 15 nucleotides align to TRBD2. Trimming cost V 6 bases and J 2 bases; bases outside gene matches: 9. This CDR3 is 18 amino acids long. Germline CDR1 reads MNHEY; CDR2 reads SMNVEV (reference sequence). CDR3 in amino acids: CASRSPGTSGRPTDTQYF. In DNA, the CDR3 is TGTGCCAGCAGGTCTCCAGGGACTAGCGGGAGGCCCACAGATACGCAGTATTTT.

The rearrangement joins TRBV11-1 to TRBJ2-7, with D possibly matching TRBD2 (6 bases). CDR3 length equals 15 residues. The germline V and J ends were trimmed by 4 bases and 0 bases, with 13 bases remaining between them. Germline V lookup: CDR1 SGHAT, CDR2 FQDESV (reference sequence). The CDR3 is CASSSRAGRSYEQYF. The CDR3 region has the DNA TGTGCCAGCAGCTCGAGAGCGGGCCGCTCCTACGAGCAGTACTTC.

The chain has TRBV7-3 and TRBJ2-5; D gene ambiguous. V was pared by 6 bases and J by 5 bases, with 19 bases between. CDR1 SGHTA and CDR2 FQGTGA come from the germline V gene. The CDR3 loop spans 15 amino acids. The CDR3 DNA sequence: TGTGCCAGCAGTACCGACTCGACCTTGCCTGAGACCCAGTACTTC. This codes for CASSTDSTLPETQYF.

This clone was detected only once. The rearrangement uses TRBV4-1 and TRBJ1-5; D ambiguous. Germline CDR1 MGHRA, CDR2 YSYEKL. This CDR3 comprises 15 residues. The V end lost 4 bases, the J end lost 3 bases, and 13 bases lay between the germline ends. This CDR3 is CASSPNRSPNQPQHF. The CDR3 nucleotides read TGCGCCAGCAGCCCAAACCGCAGTCCCAATCAGCCCCAGCATTTT.

As to this clone: An end of the junction differs from the germline gene, which may be a read error. The same CDR3 also results from other DNA sequences found in this sample. The rearrangement uses TRBV7-9 and TRBJ2-7, with D uncertain. Germline V gene data show CDR1 as SEHNR and CDR2 as FQNEAQ (reference sequence). The CDR3 spans 14 residues. The CDR3 region is CASSLLESSYEQYF. CDR3 coding DNA: TGTGCCAGCAGCTTATTGGAGAGCTCCTACGAACAGTACTTC. The full variable domain, with the rest looked up from reference TRBV7-9 and TRBJ2-7, is DTGVSQNPRHKITKRGQNVTFRCDPISEHNRLYWYRQTLGQGPEFLTYFQNEAQLEKSRLLSDRFSAERPKGSFSTLEIQRTEQGDSAMYLCASSLLESSYEQYFGPGTRLTVT.

This chain links TRBV5-1 with TRBJ2-3, with no clear D. Trimming took off 5 bases at V and 2 bases at J, with 12 bases between the two ends. CDR3 length equals 14 residues. Germline V lookup: CDR1 SGHRS, CDR2 YFSETQ. This CDR3 reads CASSPGFPTDTQYF. DNA of the CDR3: TGCGCCAGCAGTCCCGGGTTCCCCACAGATACGCAGTATTTT.

This clone appeared once. The gene calls are TRBV5-6 and TRBJ2-1, with 9 bases aligning to TRBD2. The germline gives CDR1 SGHDT, CDR2 YYEEEE. The CDR3 consists of 15 residues. V lost 6 bases, J lost 9 bases, and 13 bases stayed unmatched. The CDR3 region is CASKDIAGVLGEQFF. The CDR3 region has the DNA TGTGCCAGCAAAGATATAGCGGGAGTGTTGGGTGAGCAGTTCTTC.

In the case of this clone: Other DNA sequences in this sample translate to the same CDR3. V usage is TRBV7-9 and J usage is TRBJ1-2; no clear D. Germline V gene sequence: CDR1 SEHNR, CDR2 FQNEAQ (reference sequence). V was pared by 4 bases and J by 4 bases, with 4 bases between. CDR3 length: 11 amino acids. The CDR3 loop reads CASSSLYGYTF. DNA for the CDR3: TGTGCCAGCAGCTCACTCTATGGCTACACCTTC. Drawing the rest from reference TRBV7-9 and TRBJ1-2, the complete variable domain is DTGVSQNPRHKITKRGQNVTFRCDPISEHNRLYWYRQTLGQGPEFLTYFQNEAQLEKSRLLSDRFSAERPKGSFSTLEIQRTEQGDSAMYLCASSSLYGYTFGSGTRLTVV.

The genes are TRBV6-5 and TRBJ2-7; a possible D gene is TRBD1 (6 bases). The length of the CDR3 is 14 residues. Germline V gene data show CDR1 as MNHEY and CDR2 as SVGAGI. Between the trimmed V and J ends, which lost 5 bases and 5 bases, there was a span of 16 bases. This CDR3 is CASSDRSQENEQYF. The CDR3 nucleotides are TGTGCCAGCAGTGACAGGTCCCAGGAGAACGAGCAGTACTTC.